What follows are 21 T cell receptor beta chains derived from one specimen sequenced in a study of blood T cell repertoires in COVID-19. Repertoires were generated with immunoSEQ multiplex PCR, while TCRdb's copy carries only in-frame clones and drops some. Here the sample spans tens of thousands of clones, approximately 86% being singletons. What was sequenced was peripheral blood. Receptors originate from a man aged 65 to 85 with acute or convalescent COVID-19.

This rearrangement joins TRBV7-3 to TRBJ1-2, with D possibly being TRBD1 (5 bases). V dropped 5 bases and J dropped 3 bases, with 13 bases sitting between them. The CDR3 is 14 amino acids. Per germline, CDR1 SGHTA and CDR2 FQGTGA. The CDR3 DNA is TGTGCCAGCAGCCCAAGGACGGGGGACTATGGCTACACCTTC. The encoded protein is CASSPRTGDYGYTF.

CDR3 residues: CASSRMDRENTEAFF. In nucleotides, the CDR3 is TGTGCCAGCAGCCGAATGGACAGGGAGAACACTGAAGCTTTCTTT. The chain carries TRBV5-6 and TRBJ1-1, with TRBD1 matching 8 bases. The V and J ends lost 4 bases and 1 base, in that order; junction bases with no gene match: 6. The CDR3 runs 15 residues. The germline V gene encodes CDR1 SGHDT and CDR2 YYEEEE.

This chain joins TRBV11-2 and TRBJ2-2; D possibly corresponds to TRBD1 (5 bases). Between the trimmed V and J ends, which lost 0 bases and 3 bases, there was a span of 8 bases. The CDR3 has 15 residues. The germline gives CDR1 SGHAT, CDR2 FQNNGV. The CDR3 reads CASSLDWGYTGELFF. The CDR3 DNA sequence: TGTGCCAGCAGCTTAGATTGGGGCTACACCGGGGAGCTGTTTTTT.

J is TRBJ2-2 and V is TRBV24-1, with 12 bases matching TRBD1. Germline CDR1 reads KGHDR; CDR2 reads SFDVKD. V lost 4 bases to trimming and J lost 10 bases; unmatched junction nucleotides: 3. This CDR3 comprises 14 residues. CDR3 residues: CATSEGQGAEELFF. The CDR3 DNA follows: TGTGCCACCAGTGAGGGACAGGGGGCAGAGGAGCTGTTTTTT.

The chain recombines TRBV9 with TRBJ2-2; 8 bases agree with TRBD1. CDR1 is SGDLS and CDR2 is YYNGEE in the germline V gene. Trimming removed 5 bases from V and 4 bases from J; junction bases left unmatched: 4. The CDR3 has 14 residues. Here the CDR3 DNA reads TGTGCCAGCAGTAGGACAGGGACCACCGGGGAGCTGTTTTTT. Its protein is CASSRTGTTGELFF. Looking up the rest from reference TRBV9 and TRBJ2-2 gives the full variable domain: DSGVTQTPKHLITATGQRVTLRCSPRSGDLSVYWYQQSLDQGLQFLIQYYNGEERAKGNILERFSAQQFPDLHSELNLSSLELGDSALYFCASSRTGTTGELFFGEGSRLTVL.

This sequence joins TRBV19 and TRBJ1-4; D gene unclear. V lost 3 bases and J lost 2, with 13 bases in between. The CDR3 is 16 residues long. Germline V CDR1 and CDR2: LNHDA, SQIVND (reference sequence). The CDR3 DNA reads TGTGCCAGTAGTATGAGTCCGACTGACACTAATGAAAAACTGTTTTTT. Translated, it gives CASSMSPTDTNEKLFF.

The rearrangement links TRBV12-3 or TRBV12-4 to TRBJ1-2, with 7 bases identical to TRBD1. This CDR3 spans 13 amino acids. V shed 3 bases, J shed 8 bases, and the junction held 6 bases outside the gene matches. The chain's CDR3 is CASSFRGAEGYTF. The CDR3, as DNA: TGTGCCAGCAGTTTCAGGGGGGCGGAGGGCTACACCTTC.

The chain couples TRBV29-1 to TRBJ1-1; 9 nucleotides align to TRBD1. The CDR3 is 13 residues long. V shed 7 bases, J shed 7 bases, and the junction held 10 bases outside the gene matches. The germline V gene encodes CDR1 SQVTM and CDR2 ANQGSEA. CDR3 nucleotide sequence: TGCAGCGCCCTGGACAGGGGCCGGGGTGAAGCTTTCTTT. It specifies CSALDRGRGEAFF.

Only one count was recorded for this clone. The chain links TRBV5-4 to TRBJ2-3; 9 nucleotides line up with TRBD2. The germline V gene encodes CDR1 SGHNT and CDR2 YYREEE (reference sequence). CDR3 length equals 16 residues. With V trimmed by 5 bases and J by 1 base, 8 bases remained unmatched. CDR3 amino acids: CASRLKAGGGTDTQYF. CDR3 coding DNA: TGTGCCAGCAGATTAAAGGCGGGAGGGGGCACAGATACGCAGTATTTT. The entire variable domain, with the rest obtained from reference TRBV5-4 and TRBJ2-3, is as follows: ETGVTQSPTHLIKTRGQQVTLRCSSQSGHNTVSWYQQALGQGPQFIFQYYREEENGRGNFPPRFSGLQFPNYSSELNVNALELDDSALYLCASRLKAGGGTDTQYFGPGTRLTVL.

The chain carries TRBV29-1 and TRBJ2-7; 11 bases align to TRBD2. V lost 4 bases to trimming and J lost 4 bases; unmatched junction nucleotides: 6. Germline CDR1 SQVTM, CDR2 ANQGSEA. The CDR3 is 14 amino acids. Here the CDR3 reads CSVAGTSGGYEQYF. CDR3 nucleotides: TGCAGCGTTGCGGGGACTAGCGGAGGGTACGAGCAGTACTTC.

V and J are TRBV6-5 and TRBJ1-3; D is ambiguous. Germline V gene lookup returns CDR1 MNHEY and CDR2 SVGAGI. The CDR3 extends over 15 amino acids. The germline V and J ends were trimmed by 6 bases and 2 bases, with 14 bases remaining between them. The CDR3, as DNA: TGTGCCAGCAGCCCCATCCAAGGAGCTGGAAACACCATATATTTT. Amino acid sequence: CASSPIQGAGNTIYF.

CDR3 coding DNA: TGTGCCAGCAGTTCGAGCCTGACTAGCACAGATACGCAGTATTTT. Translated, it gives CASSSSLTSTDTQYF. The chain links TRBV27 to TRBJ2-3; D not certain. The germline V and J ends were trimmed by 4 bases and 0 bases, with 11 bases remaining between them. Germline-derived CDR1 and CDR2 are MNHEY and SMNVEV (reference sequence). The CDR3 extends over 15 amino acids.

This clone came up a few times. The rearrangement joins TRBV27 to TRBJ2-3; 10 bases are shared with TRBD1. Germline V gene lookup returns CDR1 MNHEY and CDR2 SMNVEV (reference sequence). The length of the CDR3 is 14 residues. V shed 8 bases and J 6 bases; nucleotides not matched to a gene: 8. This CDR3 reads CASGTGEARDTQYF. In DNA form, the CDR3 reads TGTGCCAGCGGGACAGGGGAGGCTAGGGATACGCAGTATTTT.

This chain uses TRBV7-9 with TRBJ1-1; tentative D call: TRBD1 (6 bases). The CDR3 is 14 amino acids. Germline V CDR1 and CDR2: SEHNR, FQNEAQ (reference sequence). Trimming removed 4 bases from V and 4 bases from J, with 13 bases in between. CDR3 protein: CASSSTGFGTEAFF. The CDR3 nucleotides read TGTGCCAGCAGCTCCACAGGGTTTGGCACTGAAGCTTTCTTT.

The rearrangement links TRBV12-5 to TRBJ1-2, with D possibly TRBD1 on 6 matching bases. Germline values: CDR1 LGHNT, CDR2 FRNRAP. V was pared by 4 bases and J by 2 bases, with 14 bases between. This CDR3 has 15 residues. The CDR3: CASGSNRVANYGYTF. In DNA form, the CDR3 reads TGTGCTAGTGGTTCGAACAGGGTGGCAAACTATGGCTACACCTTC.

The J gene is TRBJ2-1, the V gene TRBV28; 7 positions match TRBD2. The CDR3 consists of 16 residues. Germline V gives CDR1 MDHEN, CDR2 SYDVKM. The J segment lost 4 bases and the V segment lost 4 bases, leaving 10 bases of the junction unmatched. CDR3 DNA sequence: TGTGCCAGCAGTTCCCTCCTAGCGGAGCCGTACAATGAGCAGTTCTTC. Protein sequence: CASSSLLAEPYNEQFF.

The CDR3 loop reads CASSYSGGHQPQHF. In DNA form, the CDR3 reads TGTGCCAGCAGTTACTCTGGGGGCCATCAGCCCCAGCATTTT. The chain has TRBV6-2 or TRBV6-3 and TRBJ1-5; the D gene is possibly TRBD1 (6 bases). Trimming removed 0 bases at V and 5 bases at J, with 8 bases between. Germline assignment: CDR1 MNHEY and CDR2 SVGEGT. The CDR3 totals 14 residues.

The chain combines TRBV6-5 with TRBJ2-7; no clear D. V lost 6 bases and J lost 2, with 14 bases in between. The CDR3 consists of 14 residues. Per germline, CDR1 MNHEY and CDR2 SVGAGI. CDR3: CASSSGPIPYEQYF. DNA of the CDR3: TGTGCCAGCAGCTCCGGTCCTATCCCCTACGAGCAGTACTTC.

In this sample, this clone turned up once. The chain is built from TRBV15 and TRBJ1-4; 11 nucleotides agree with TRBD1. Germline lookup yields CDR1 LNHNV and CDR2 YYDKDF (reference sequence). CDR3 size: 14 residues. The J segment lost 7 bases and the V segment lost 3 bases, leaving 1 base of the junction unmatched. The CDR3 reads CATSRDRGLEKLFF. The CDR3 DNA follows: TGTGCCACCAGCAGGGACAGGGGGCTTGAAAAACTGTTTTTT. Full variable domain (rest looked up from reference TRBV15 and TRBJ1-4): DAMVIQNPRYQVTQFGKPVTLSCSQTLNHNVMYWYQQKSSQAPKLLFHYYDKDFNNEADTPDNFQSRRPNTSFCFLDIRSPGLGDTAMYLCATSRDRGLEKLFFGSGTQLSVL.

The chain couples TRBV29-1 to TRBJ1-2; TRBD1 might be the D (5 bases). Germline-derived CDR1 and CDR2 are SQVTM and ANQGSEA. The ends were cut back, 2 bases at V and 1 base at J, with 14 bases in the middle. The CDR3 sequence is 15 residues long. The CDR3 sequence: CSVEMATANNYGYTF. CDR3 nucleotide sequence: TGCAGCGTTGAAATGGCGACAGCTAATAACTATGGCTACACCTTC.

The chain uses TRBV29-1 and TRBJ2-7, with a tentative D call TRBD1 (6 bases). V lost 2 bases to trimming and J lost 8 bases, with 16 bases between them. This CDR3 region has 13 residues. The V gene's germline CDR1 is SQVTM and CDR2 ANQGSEA. The CDR3 region is CSVEIPAGDKQYF. The CDR3 nucleotides read TGCAGCGTTGAAATCCCCGCTGGGGACAAGCAGTACTTC.